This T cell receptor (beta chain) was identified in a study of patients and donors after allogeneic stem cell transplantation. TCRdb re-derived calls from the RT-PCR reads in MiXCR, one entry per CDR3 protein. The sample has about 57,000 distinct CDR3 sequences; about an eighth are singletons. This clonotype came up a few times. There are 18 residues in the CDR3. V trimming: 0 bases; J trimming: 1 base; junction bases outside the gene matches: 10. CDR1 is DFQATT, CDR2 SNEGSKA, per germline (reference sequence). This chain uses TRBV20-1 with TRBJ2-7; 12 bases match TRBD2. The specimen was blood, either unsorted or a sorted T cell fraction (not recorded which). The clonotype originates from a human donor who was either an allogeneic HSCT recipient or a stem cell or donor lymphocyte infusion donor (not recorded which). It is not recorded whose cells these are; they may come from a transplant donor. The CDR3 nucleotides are TGCAGTGCTAGAGACGCTACGAAGACTAGCGGGAGTTCCTACGAGCAGTACTTC. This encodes CSARDATKTSGSSYEQYF.